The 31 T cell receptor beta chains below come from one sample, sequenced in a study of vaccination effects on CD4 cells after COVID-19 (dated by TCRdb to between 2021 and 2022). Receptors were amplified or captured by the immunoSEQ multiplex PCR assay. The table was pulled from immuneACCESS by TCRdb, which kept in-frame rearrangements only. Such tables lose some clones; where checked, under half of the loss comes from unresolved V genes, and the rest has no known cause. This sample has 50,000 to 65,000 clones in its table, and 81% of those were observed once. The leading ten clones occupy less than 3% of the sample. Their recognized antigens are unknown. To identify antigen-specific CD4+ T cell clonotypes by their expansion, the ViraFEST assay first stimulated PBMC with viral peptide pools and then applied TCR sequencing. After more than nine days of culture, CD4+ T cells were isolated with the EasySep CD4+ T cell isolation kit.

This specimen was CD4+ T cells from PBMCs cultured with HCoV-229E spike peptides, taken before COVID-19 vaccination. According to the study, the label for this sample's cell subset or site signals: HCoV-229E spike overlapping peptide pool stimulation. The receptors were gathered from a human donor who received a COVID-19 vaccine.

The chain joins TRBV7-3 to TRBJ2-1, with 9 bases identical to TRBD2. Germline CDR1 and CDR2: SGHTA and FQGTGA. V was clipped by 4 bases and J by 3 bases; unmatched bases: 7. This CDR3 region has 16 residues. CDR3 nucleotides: TGTGCCAGCAGCTCCTCCGGCGGGGGGGACTACAATGAGCAGTTCTTC. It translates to CASSSSGGGDYNEQFF. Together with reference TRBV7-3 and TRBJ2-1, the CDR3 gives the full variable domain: GAGVSQTPSNKVTEKGKYVELRCDPISGHTALYWYRQSLGQGPEFLIYFQGTGAADDSGLPNDRFFAVRPEGSVSTLKIQRTERGDSAVYLCASSSSGGGDYNEQFFGPGTRLTVL.

CDR3 bases: TGTGCCATCAGTTATGGTGAGGGTCCTAATTCACCCCTCCACTTT. Translated, it gives CAISYGEGPNSPLHF. The V gene is TRBV10-3, the J gene TRBJ1-6, with D unresolved. Germline CDR1 and CDR2: ENHRY and SYGVKD. This CDR3 spans 15 amino acids. The V end was cut by 5 bases, the J end by 6 bases, with 14 bases between.

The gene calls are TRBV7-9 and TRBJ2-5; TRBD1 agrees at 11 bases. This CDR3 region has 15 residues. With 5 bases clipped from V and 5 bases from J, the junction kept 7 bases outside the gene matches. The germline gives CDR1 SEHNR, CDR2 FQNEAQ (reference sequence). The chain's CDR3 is CASSLGTGGSETQYF. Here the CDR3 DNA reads TGTGCCAGCAGCCTCGGGACAGGGGGATCGGAGACCCAGTACTTC.

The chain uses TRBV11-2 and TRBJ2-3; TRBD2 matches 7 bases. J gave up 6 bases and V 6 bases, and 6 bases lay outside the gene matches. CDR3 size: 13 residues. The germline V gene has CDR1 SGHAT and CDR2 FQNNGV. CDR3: CASRHGGMDTQYF. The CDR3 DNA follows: TGTGCCAGCAGGCACGGGGGGATGGATACGCAGTATTTT.

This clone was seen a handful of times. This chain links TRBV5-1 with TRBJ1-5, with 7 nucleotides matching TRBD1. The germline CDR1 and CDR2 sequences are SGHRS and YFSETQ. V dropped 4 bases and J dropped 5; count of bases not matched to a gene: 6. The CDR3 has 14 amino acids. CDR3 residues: CASSTGQPHQPQHF. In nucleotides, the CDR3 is TGCGCCAGCAGCACGGGACAGCCGCATCAGCCCCAGCATTTT. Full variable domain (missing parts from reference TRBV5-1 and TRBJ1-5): KAGVTQTPRYLIKTRGQQVTLSCSPISGHRSVSWYQQTPGQGLQFLFEYFSETQRNKGNFPGRFSGRQFSNSRSEMNVSTLELGDSALYLCASSTGQPHQPQHFGDGTRLSIL.

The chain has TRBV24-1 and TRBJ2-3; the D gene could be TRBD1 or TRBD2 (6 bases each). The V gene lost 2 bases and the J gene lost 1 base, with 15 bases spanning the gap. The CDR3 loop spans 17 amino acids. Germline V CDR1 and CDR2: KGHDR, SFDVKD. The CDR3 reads CATSDWGSGAGTDTQYF. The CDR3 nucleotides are TGTGCCACCAGTGATTGGGGTTCGGGGGCTGGCACAGATACGCAGTATTTT.

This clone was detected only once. DNA for the CDR3: TGTGCCAGCAGTGAGGAAACCCGAAGAAGTTACGAGCAGTACGTC. Residues: CASSEETRRSYEQYV. V and J are TRBV2 and TRBJ2-7; D is unclear. V dropped 3 bases and J dropped 4 bases, with 16 bases sitting between them. The CDR3 length is 15 residues. Germline CDR1 reads SNHLY; CDR2 reads FYNNEI.

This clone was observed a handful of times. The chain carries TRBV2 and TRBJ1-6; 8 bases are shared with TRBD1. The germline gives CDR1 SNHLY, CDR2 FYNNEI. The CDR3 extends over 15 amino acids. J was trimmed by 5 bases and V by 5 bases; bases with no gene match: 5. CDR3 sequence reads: CASSRQGTNNSPLHF. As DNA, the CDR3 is TGTGCCAGCAGTAGACAGGGGACAAATAATTCACCCCTCCACTTT.

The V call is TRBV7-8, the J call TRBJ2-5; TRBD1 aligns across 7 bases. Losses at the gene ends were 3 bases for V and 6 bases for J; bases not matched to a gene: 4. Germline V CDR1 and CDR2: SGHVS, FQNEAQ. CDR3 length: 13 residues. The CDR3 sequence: CASSFDRAQTQYF. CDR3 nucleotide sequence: TGTGCCAGCAGCTTTGACAGGGCCCAGACCCAGTACTTC.

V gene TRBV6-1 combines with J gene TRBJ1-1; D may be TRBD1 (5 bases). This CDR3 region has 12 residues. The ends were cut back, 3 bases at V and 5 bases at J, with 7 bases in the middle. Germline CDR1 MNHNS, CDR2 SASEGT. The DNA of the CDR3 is TGTGCCAGCAGTGACAGGGTTACTGAAGCTTTCTTT. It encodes CASSDRVTEAFF.

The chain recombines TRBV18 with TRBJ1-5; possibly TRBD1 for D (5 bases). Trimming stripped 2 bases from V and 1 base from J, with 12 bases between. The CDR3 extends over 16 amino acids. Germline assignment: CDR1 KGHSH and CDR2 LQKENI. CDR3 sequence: CASSPGTPRSNQPQHF. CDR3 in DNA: TGTGCCAGCTCACCAGGGACTCCGAGAAGCAATCAGCCCCAGCATTTT.

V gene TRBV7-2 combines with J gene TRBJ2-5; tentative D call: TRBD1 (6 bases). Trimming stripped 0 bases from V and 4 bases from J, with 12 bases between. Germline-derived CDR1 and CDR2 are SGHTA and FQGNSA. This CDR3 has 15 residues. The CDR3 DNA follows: TGTGCCAGCAGCTTAGCGAAGGGGGTTGGAGAGACCCAGTACTTC. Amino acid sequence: CASSLAKGVGETQYF. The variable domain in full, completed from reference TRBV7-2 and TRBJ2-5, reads GAGVSQSPSNKVTEKGKDVELRCDPISGHTALYWYRQSLGQGLEFLIYFQGNSAPDKSGLPSDRFSAERTGGSVSTLTIQRTQQEDSAVYLCASSLAKGVGETQYFGPGTRLLVL.

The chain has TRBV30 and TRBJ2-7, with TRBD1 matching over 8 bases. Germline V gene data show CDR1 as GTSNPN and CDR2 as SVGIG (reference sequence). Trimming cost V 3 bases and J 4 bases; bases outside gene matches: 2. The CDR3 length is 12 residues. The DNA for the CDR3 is TGTGCCTGGAGCAGGGGGCGTTACGAGCAGTACGTC. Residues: CAWSRGRYEQYV.

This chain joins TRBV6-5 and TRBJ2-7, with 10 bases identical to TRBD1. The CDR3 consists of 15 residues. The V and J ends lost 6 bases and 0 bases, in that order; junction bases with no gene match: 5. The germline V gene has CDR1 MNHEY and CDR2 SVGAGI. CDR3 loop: CASRAGTGASYEQYV. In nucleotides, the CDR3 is TGTGCCAGCAGGGCCGGGACAGGGGCCTCCTACGAGCAGTACGTC.

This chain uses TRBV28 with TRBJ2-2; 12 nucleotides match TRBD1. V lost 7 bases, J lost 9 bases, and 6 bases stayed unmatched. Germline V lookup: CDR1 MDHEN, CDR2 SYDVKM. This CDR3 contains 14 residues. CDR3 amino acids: CASIAGQGARELFF. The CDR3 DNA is TGTGCCAGCATCGCGGGACAGGGGGCGCGGGAGCTGTTTTTT.

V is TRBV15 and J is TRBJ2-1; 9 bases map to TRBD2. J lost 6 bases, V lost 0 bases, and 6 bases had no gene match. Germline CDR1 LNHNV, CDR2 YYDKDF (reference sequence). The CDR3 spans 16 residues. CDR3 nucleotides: TGTGCCACCAGCAGAGATGTGGCGGGGGGGCGCAATGAGCAGTTCTTC. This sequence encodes CATSRDVAGGRNEQFF.

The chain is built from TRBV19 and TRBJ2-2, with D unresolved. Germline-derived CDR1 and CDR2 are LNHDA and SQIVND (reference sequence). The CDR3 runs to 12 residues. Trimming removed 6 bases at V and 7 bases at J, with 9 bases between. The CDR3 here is CASRGRVGELFF. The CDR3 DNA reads TGTGCCAGTAGAGGTAGGGTCGGGGAGCTGTTTTTT.

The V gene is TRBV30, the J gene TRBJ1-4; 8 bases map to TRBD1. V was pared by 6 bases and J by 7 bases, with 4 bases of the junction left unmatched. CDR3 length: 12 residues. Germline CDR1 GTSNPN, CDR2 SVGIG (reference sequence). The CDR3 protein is CACSRGREKLFF. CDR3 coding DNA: TGTGCCTGTAGCAGGGGGCGTGAAAAACTGTTTTTT.

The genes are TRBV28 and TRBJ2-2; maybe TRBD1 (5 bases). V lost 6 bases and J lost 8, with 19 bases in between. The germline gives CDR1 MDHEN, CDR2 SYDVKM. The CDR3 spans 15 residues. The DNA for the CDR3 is TGTGCCAGCAGCTCCCAGTGGCAGGGAACTGGGGAGCTGTTTTTT. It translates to CASSSQWQGTGELFF.

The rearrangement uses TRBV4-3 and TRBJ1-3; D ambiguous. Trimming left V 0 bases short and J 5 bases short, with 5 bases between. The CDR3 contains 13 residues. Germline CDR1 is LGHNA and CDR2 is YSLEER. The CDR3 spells CASSQDRRNTIYF. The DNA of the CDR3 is TGCGCCAGCAGCCAAGACAGGAGAAACACCATATATTTT.

In DNA form, the CDR3 reads TGTGCCAGCAGTGATCGACAGTTTTCAGCGGACCGCACAGATACGCAGTATTTT. Its protein is CASSDRQFSADRTDTQYF. The chain recombines TRBV2 with TRBJ2-3; tentatively, D is TRBD1 or TRBD2 (5 bases each). Germline V CDR1 and CDR2: SNHLY, FYNNEI. The CDR3 consists of 18 residues. V was pared by 3 bases and J by 1 base, with 20 bases between.

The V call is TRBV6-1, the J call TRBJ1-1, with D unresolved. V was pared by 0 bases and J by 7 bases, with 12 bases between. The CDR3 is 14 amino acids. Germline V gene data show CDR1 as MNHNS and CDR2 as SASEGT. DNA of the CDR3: TGTGCCAGCAGTGAAGCGCTGGGGTCCTATGAAGCTTTCTTT. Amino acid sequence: CASSEALGSYEAFF.

CDR3 amino acids: CASSPGGGGEQYV. CDR3 nucleotide sequence: TGTGCCAGCTCACCAGGGGGGGGAGGAGAGCAGTACGTC. The rearrangement uses TRBV18 and TRBJ2-7; the match to TRBD2 covers 7 bases. The V segment lost 2 bases and the J segment 7 bases; nucleotides outside the gene matches: 5. Germline CDR1 and CDR2: KGHSH and LQKENI. The CDR3 is 13 residues long.

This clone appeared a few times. This CDR3 reads CASSDGGNGYTF. The CDR3, as DNA: TGCGCCAGCAGTGATGGGGGAAACGGCTACACCTTC. The chain has TRBV10-1 and TRBJ1-2; tentatively, D is TRBD1 (5 bases). This CDR3 has 12 residues. Germline CDR1 is WNHNN and CDR2 is SYGVQD (reference sequence). V gave up 3 bases and J gave up 8 bases, with 10 bases separating them.

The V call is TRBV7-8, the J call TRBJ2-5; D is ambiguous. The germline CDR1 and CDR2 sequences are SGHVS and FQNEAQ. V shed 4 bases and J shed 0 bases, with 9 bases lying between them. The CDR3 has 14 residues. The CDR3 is CASSSTTYQETQYF. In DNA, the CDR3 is TGTGCCAGCAGCTCGACGACCTACCAAGAGACCCAGTACTTC.

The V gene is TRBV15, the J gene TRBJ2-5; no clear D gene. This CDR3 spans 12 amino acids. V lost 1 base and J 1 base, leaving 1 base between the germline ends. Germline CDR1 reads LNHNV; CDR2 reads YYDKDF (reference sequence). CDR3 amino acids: CATSRVQETQYF. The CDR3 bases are TGTGCCACCAGCAGAGTCCAAGAGACCCAGTACTTC.

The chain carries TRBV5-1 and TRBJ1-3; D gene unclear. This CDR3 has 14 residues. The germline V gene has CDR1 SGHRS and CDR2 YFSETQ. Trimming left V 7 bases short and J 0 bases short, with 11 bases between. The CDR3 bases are TGCGCCAGCGCTCGGACGGACTCTGGAAACACCATATATTTT. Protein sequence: CASARTDSGNTIYF.

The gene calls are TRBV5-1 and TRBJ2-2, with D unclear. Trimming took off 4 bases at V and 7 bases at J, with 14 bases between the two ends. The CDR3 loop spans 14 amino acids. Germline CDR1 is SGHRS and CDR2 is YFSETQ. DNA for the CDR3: TGCGCCAGCAGCGAGACGATTTCCCACGGGGAGCTGTTTTTT. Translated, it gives CASSETISHGELFF. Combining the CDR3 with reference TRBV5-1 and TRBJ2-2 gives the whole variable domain KAGVTQTPRYLIKTRGQQVTLSCSPISGHRSVSWYQQTPGQGLQFLFEYFSETQRNKGNFPGRFSGRQFSNSRSEMNVSTLELGDSALYLCASSETISHGELFFGEGSRLTVL.

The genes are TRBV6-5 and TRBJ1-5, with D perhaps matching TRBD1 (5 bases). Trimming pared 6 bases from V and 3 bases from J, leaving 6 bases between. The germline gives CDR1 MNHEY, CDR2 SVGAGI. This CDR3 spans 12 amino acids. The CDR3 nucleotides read TGTGCCAGCAGGGGACCCAATCAGCCCCAGCATTTT. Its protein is CASRGPNQPQHF.

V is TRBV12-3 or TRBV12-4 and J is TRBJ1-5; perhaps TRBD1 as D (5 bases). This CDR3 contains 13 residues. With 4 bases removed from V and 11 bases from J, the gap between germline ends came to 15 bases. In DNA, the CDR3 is TGTGCCAGCAGTTCCAGGGAAGACCGGTCCCAGCATTTT. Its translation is CASSSREDRSQHF.

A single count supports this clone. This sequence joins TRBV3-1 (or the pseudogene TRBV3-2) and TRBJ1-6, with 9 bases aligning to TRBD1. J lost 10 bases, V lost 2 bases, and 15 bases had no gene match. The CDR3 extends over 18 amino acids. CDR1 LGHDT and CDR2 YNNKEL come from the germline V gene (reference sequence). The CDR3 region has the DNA TGTGCCAGCAGCCAACAAATGGGACAGGGAAGTCCCAACTCACCCCTCCACTTT. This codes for CASSQQMGQGSPNSPLHF.